Shown below are 29 T cell receptor beta chains from a single sample sequenced in a study of Graves' ophthalmopathy and Graves' hyperthyroidism. TCR beta CDR3 amplification used RNA transcripts. The first round was an RT-PCR with HTBI primers, and the second round was a multiplex PCR. From the multiplex PCR reads, TCRdb called clonotypes with MiXCR, one entry per CDR3 protein. The sample yields some 390,000 distinct CDR3 sequences, around 19% seen once. Sequenced: peripheral blood. The receptors originated from a woman under 30 with Graves' ophthalmopathy.

This clonotype was observed at least ten times. The chain links TRBV18 to TRBJ2-4; TRBD2 might be the D (5 bases). The CDR3 consists of 12 residues. Germline-derived CDR1 and CDR2 are KGHSH and LQKENI. V lost 6 bases to trimming and J lost 7 bases, with 10 bases between them. CDR3 sequence: CASSRPGNIQYF. The DNA for the CDR3 is TGTGCCAGCTCGCGACCGGGGAACATTCAGTACTTC.

This clonotype was seen many times. This rearrangement joins TRBV18 to TRBJ1-3; D unresolved. The CDR3 is made up of 14 amino acids. Germline CDR1 and CDR2: KGHSH and LQKENI. Trimming removed 3 bases from V and 3 bases from J, with 9 bases in between. The CDR3 nucleotides read TGTGCCAGCTCACCCCGCGAGAGTGGAAACACCATATATTTT. Protein sequence: CASSPRESGNTIYF.

This clonotype was recorded many times. The chain has TRBV19 and TRBJ2-7; D not certain. CDR1 LNHDA and CDR2 SQIVND come from the germline V gene (reference sequence). With 7 bases removed from V and 0 bases from J, the gap between germline ends came to 10 bases. The CDR3 loop spans 13 amino acids. This CDR3 reads CASTGSISYEQYF. CDR3 DNA sequence: TGTGCCAGTACCGGCAGCATCTCCTACGAGCAGTACTTC.

This clonotype was detected many times. The genes are TRBV5-1 and TRBJ2-7; D unclear. The CDR3 totals 13 residues. Per the germline V gene, CDR1 is SGHRS and CDR2 is YFSETQ. The germline V and J ends were trimmed by 0 bases and 7 bases, with 11 bases remaining between them. Here the CDR3 reads CASSLAPFQEQYF. In DNA form, the CDR3 reads TGCGCCAGCAGCTTGGCCCCCTTCCAGGAGCAGTACTTC.

This clonotype was seen repeatedly, ten times or more. The rearrangement links TRBV6-1 to TRBJ1-2; TRBD1 matches at 8 bases. The junction had 9 bases not matched to a gene; V was cut back by 8 bases and J by 7 bases. This CDR3 has 13 residues. Germline V gives CDR1 MNHNS, CDR2 SASEGT. In DNA form, the CDR3 reads TGTGCCAGCCTTCCAACAGGGGGAAGTGGCTACACCTTC. It codes for CASLPTGGSGYTF.

This rearrangement joins TRBV28 to TRBJ2-7; D remains ambiguous. The CDR3 contains 13 residues. Trimming took 6 bases from V and 4 from J, leaving 13 bases between them. CDR1 MDHEN and CDR2 SYDVKM come from the germline V gene. The CDR3 reads CASSPKVGYEQYF. CDR3 nucleotides: TGTGCCAGCAGCCCAAAGGTCGGGTACGAGCAGTACTTC.

V is TRBV27 and J is TRBJ1-2, with 8 positions matching TRBD1. This CDR3 spans 15 amino acids. The junction had 5 bases not matched to a gene; V was cut back by 0 bases and J by 5 bases. Germline values: CDR1 MNHEY, CDR2 SMNVEV (reference sequence). In nucleotides, the CDR3 is TGTGCCAGCAGTTTATCCCGACAGGGGATTTATGGCTACACCTTC. Translating gives CASSLSRQGIYGYTF.

In its sample, this clonotype was seen many times. The V gene is TRBV7-3, the J gene TRBJ1-1; 10 positions match TRBD1. The CDR3 runs to 15 residues. V was pared by 5 bases and J by 1 base, with 4 bases of the junction left unmatched. Germline V gene sequence: CDR1 SGHTA, CDR2 FQGTGA. CDR3: CASSMTGGWNTEAFF. CDR3 coding DNA: TGTGCCAGCAGCATGACAGGGGGCTGGAACACTGAAGCTTTCTTT.

This clonotype was seen repeatedly, ten times or more. The rearrangement joins TRBV12-3 or TRBV12-4 to TRBJ1-2; D not resolved. This CDR3 has 15 amino acids. V gave up 8 bases and J gave up 0 bases, with 16 bases separating them. CDR3 loop: CASGSTGRTNYGYTF. CDR3 nucleotides: TGTGCCAGCGGATCGACGGGCCGTACTAACTATGGCTACACCTTC.

This clonotype was picked up many times. This may be a read error, as it is one base from a much larger clone. The chain recombines TRBV2 with TRBJ1-1; D is perhaps TRBD1 (5 bases). The length of the CDR3 is 16 residues. The germline V gene encodes CDR1 SNHLY and CDR2 FYNNEI. This CDR3 is CASSEGTSGAKTEALF. The CDR3 coding sequence is TGTGCCAGCAGTGAAGGAACTTCCGGGGCGAAAACTGAAGCTCTCTTT.

The count of this clonotype is one. The junction does not match germline at one end; this may be a read error. The rearrangement joins TRBV30 to TRBJ1-6; D is possibly TRBD1 (5 bases). The length of the CDR3 is 13 residues. CDR1 and CDR2 from the germline V gene are GTSNPN and SVGIG (reference sequence). Here the CDR3 reads CAWTGTRDSPLHF. CDR3 nucleotides: TGTGCCTGGACCGGGACGAGGGATTCACCCCTACACTTT. Combining the CDR3 with reference TRBV30 and TRBJ1-6 gives the whole variable domain SQTIHQWPATLVQPVGSPLSLECTVEGTSNPNLYWYRQAAGRGLQLLFYSVGIGQISSEVPQNLSASRPQDRQFILSSKKLLLSDSGFYLCAWTGTRDSPLHFGNGTRLTVT.

This clonotype has more than one count but fewer than ten. This CDR3 is CSVFSGATISNYGYTF. The CDR3, as DNA: TGCAGCGTGTTTTCGGGGGCCACTATTTCCAACTATGGCTACACCTTC. This chain connects TRBV29-1 to TRBJ1-2; perhaps TRBD1 as D (6 bases). The CDR3 totals 16 residues. Germline V gene data show CDR1 as SQVTM and CDR2 as ANQGSEA. Trimming pared 6 bases from V and 2 bases from J, leaving 22 bases between.

This clonotype occurred many times. The V and J genes are TRBV4-1 and TRBJ1-1, with D unclear. V lost 5 bases, J lost 5 bases, and 12 bases lay in between. Per the germline V gene, CDR1 is MGHRA and CDR2 is YSYEKL. The CDR3 contains 13 residues. In DNA, the CDR3 is TGCGCCAGCAGCACCTATGGAGGAACTGAAGCTTTCTTT. It is translated as CASSTYGGTEAFF.

Ten or more counts support this clonotype. The V gene is TRBV9, the J gene TRBJ2-7; possibly TRBD1 for D (6 bases). V was shortened by 5 bases and J by 1 base, with 13 bases between the two germline ends. In germline, CDR1 is SGDLS, CDR2 YYNGEE. This CDR3 spans 14 amino acids. The CDR3 DNA follows: TGTGCCAGCAGTGGCAGGGACACTTCCTACGAGCAGTACTTC. Residues: CASSGRDTSYEQYF.

This clonotype has ten or more counts. The chain links TRBV19 to TRBJ1-5, with 7 bases identical to TRBD1. Germline V CDR1 and CDR2: LNHDA, SQIVND (reference sequence). The CDR3 length is 16 residues. V was clipped by 11 bases and J by 3 bases; unmatched bases: 16. CDR3 bases: TGTGCCTCTTCTTGGGCGGTCAGGGGGTCCAATCAGCCCCAGCATTTT. This gives the protein CASSWAVRGSNQPQHF. The full variable domain, rest sourced from reference TRBV19 and TRBJ1-5, is DGGITQSPKYLFRKEGQNVTLSCEQNLNHDAMYWYRQDPGQGLRLIYYSQIVNDFQKGDIAEGYSVSREKKESFPLTVTSAQKNPTAFYLCASSWAVRGSNQPQHFGDGTRLSIL.

In its sample, this clonotype was seen many times. CDR3 in DNA: TGTGCCAGCAGTTCCTCAGCCGGACGGGGCCGTGGTTTGACCAAAAACATTCAGTACTTC. Its protein is CASSSSAGRGRGLTKNIQYF. The V and J genes are TRBV6-5 and TRBJ2-4; tentatively, D is TRBD1 or TRBD2 (5 bases each). The germline V gene encodes CDR1 MNHEY and CDR2 SVGAGI. V was clipped by 4 bases and J by 2 bases, with 27 bases between them. This CDR3 spans 20 amino acids.

This clonotype was seen many times. The V and J genes are TRBV14 and TRBJ1-1; no clear D gene. Germline assignment: CDR1 SGHDN and CDR2 FVKESK. The CDR3 consists of 18 residues. V lost 1 base to trimming and J lost 0 bases, with 18 bases between them. The CDR3 DNA reads as TGTGCCAGCAGCCAAGTTCGGGCGCAGGTAAATCTGAACACTGAAGCTTTCTTT. Its protein is CASSQVRAQVNLNTEAFF.

A single count supports this clonotype. This chain links TRBV27 with TRBJ1-1; no definite D call. The CDR3 sequence is 11 residues long. Germline CDR1 MNHEY, CDR2 SMNVEV (reference sequence). V shed 3 bases and J shed 11 bases, with 10 bases lying between them. This chain's CDR3 is CASSFGVRAFF. DNA of the CDR3: TGTGCCAGCAGTTTTGGGGTGCGGGCTTTCTTT.

The sample holds many counts of this clonotype. The V call is TRBV10-2, the J call TRBJ1-2; 12 bases map to TRBD1. Germline values: CDR1 WSHSY, CDR2 SAAADI. The CDR3 has 14 residues. The V segment lost 4 bases and the J segment 8 bases; nucleotides outside the gene matches: 5. The CDR3 nucleotides are TGCGCCAGCAGTGGCAACGGGACAGGGGGCGGCTACACCTTC. This gives the protein CASSGNGTGGGYTF.

This clonotype was counted at least ten times. J is TRBJ1-1 and V is TRBV6-2 or TRBV6-3; 8 nucleotides align to TRBD1. V shed 2 bases, J shed 0 bases, and the junction held 5 bases outside the gene matches. CDR3 length: 16 residues. Germline V gives CDR1 MNHEY, CDR2 SVGEGT. DNA of the CDR3: TGTGCCAGCAGTTACCCCTCGGGACAGGTGAACACTGAAGCTTTCTTT. It encodes CASSYPSGQVNTEAFF.

This clonotype was seen repeatedly, ten times or more. This chain links TRBV11-2 with TRBJ2-7; TRBD1 aligns across 7 bases. The germline V gene encodes CDR1 SGHAT and CDR2 FQNNGV. V lost 1 base to trimming and J lost 0 bases; unmatched junction nucleotides: 12. The CDR3 contains 18 residues. The CDR3 DNA reads as TGTGCCAGCAGCTTAGGGGCGAGAGGACAGGAGAGCTCCTACGAGCAGTACTTC. Translated, it gives CASSLGARGQESSYEQYF.

Ten or more counts support this clonotype. V and J are TRBV6-2 or TRBV6-3 and TRBJ1-6, with a possible D match to TRBD1 (5 bases). Trimming took off 5 bases at V and 8 bases at J, with 10 bases between the two ends. CDR1 is MNHEY and CDR2 is SVGEGT in the germline V gene. CDR3 length: 13 residues. The CDR3 DNA reads as TGTGCCAGCAGTGACGACAGTCATTCACCCCTCCACTTT. The encoded protein is CASSDDSHSPLHF.

In this sample, this clonotype turned up many times. CDR3 sequence (DNA): TGCAGCGTTCCGGGGAGTTCCTACGAGCAGTACTTC. It encodes CSVPGSSYEQYF. This chain uses TRBV29-1 with TRBJ2-7, with D maybe TRBD2 (5 bases). Germline V gene data show CDR1 as SQVTM and CDR2 as ANQGSEA. V was clipped by 5 bases and J by 1 base, with 9 bases between them. This CDR3 is built from 12 residues.

In its sample, this clonotype was seen many times. One end of the junction fails to match germline, which may point to a read error. The chain carries TRBV7-2 and TRBJ2-7; TRBD2 matches 9 bases. CDR1 and CDR2 from the germline V gene are SGHTA and FQGNSA. The CDR3 covers 12 residues. CDR3 loop: CASSLASGGRNF. CDR3 bases: TGTGCCAGCAGCTTAGCTAGCGGGGGTAGGAACTTC.

This clonotype has a count of ten or more. This chain uses TRBV6-1 with TRBJ2-7, with D perhaps TRBD1 (6 bases). The CDR3 sequence is 16 residues long. Trimming took off 3 bases at V and 0 bases at J, with 15 bases between the two ends. Germline V gene sequence: CDR1 MNHNS, CDR2 SASEGT. CDR3 nucleotides: TGTGCCAGCAGTGACCATTTTGGGGGCAGCTCCTACGAGCAGTACTTC. Protein product: CASSDHFGGSSYEQYF.

The sample holds many counts of this clonotype. This chain links TRBV13 with TRBJ2-7, with a weak D call TRBD2 (5 bases). Per germline, CDR1 PRHDT and CDR2 FYEKMQ (reference sequence). The CDR3 is 15 residues long. V lost 2 bases, J lost 3 bases, and 14 bases lay in between. CDR3 loop: CASSLFGLEGYEQYF. CDR3 nucleotide sequence: TGTGCCAGCAGCTTATTCGGTTTAGAGGGCTACGAGCAGTACTTC.

This clonotype was seen repeatedly, ten times or more. The rearrangement links TRBV10-3 to TRBJ2-7, with a tentative D call TRBD1 (7 bases). Germline V gene lookup returns CDR1 ENHRY and CDR2 SYGVKD. Trimming pared 2 bases from V and 2 bases from J, leaving 16 bases between. The CDR3 contains 16 residues. CDR3 DNA sequence: TGTGCCATCAGTGAGGGAAGGGGCGGGACAGCCTACGAGCAGTACTTC. Protein sequence: CAISEGRGGTAYEQYF.

In this sample, this clonotype turned up many times. The V gene is TRBV28, the J gene TRBJ1-1; D uncertain. Trimming pared 2 bases from V and 4 bases from J, leaving 20 bases between. Germline V lookup: CDR1 MDHEN, CDR2 SYDVKM. There are 17 residues in the CDR3. The chain's CDR3 is CASSLPAERVVGTEAFF. The CDR3 DNA follows: TGTGCCAGCAGTTTACCGGCAGAAAGGGTGGTTGGCACTGAAGCTTTCTTT.

This clonotype has only a few counts. The V gene is TRBV14, the J gene TRBJ1-5, with 7 nucleotides matching TRBD1. J was trimmed by 0 bases and V by 3 bases; bases with no gene match: 2. The CDR3 is made up of 15 amino acids. Germline lookup yields CDR1 SGHDN and CDR2 FVKESK. In DNA, the CDR3 is TGTGCCAGCAGCCACGGGACAGTTAGCAATCAGCCCCAGCATTTT. Translation: CASSHGTVSNQPQHF.